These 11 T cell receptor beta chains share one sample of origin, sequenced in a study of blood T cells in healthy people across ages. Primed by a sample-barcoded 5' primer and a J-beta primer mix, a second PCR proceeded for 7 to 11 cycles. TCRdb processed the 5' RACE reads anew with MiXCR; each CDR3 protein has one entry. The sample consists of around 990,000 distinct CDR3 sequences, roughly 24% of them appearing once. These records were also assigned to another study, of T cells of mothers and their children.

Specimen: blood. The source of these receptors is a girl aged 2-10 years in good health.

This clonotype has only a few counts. CDR3 in amino acids: CASSAGLAGRDEQYF. DNA for the CDR3: TGTGCCAGCAGCGCAGGACTAGCGGGACGCGACGAGCAGTACTTC. V gene TRBV6-5 combines with J gene TRBJ2-7; TRBD2 aligns across 12 bases. The CDR3 has 15 amino acids. CDR1 is MNHEY, CDR2 SVGAGI, per germline. Germline trimming cut 6 bases from V and 5 bases from J; bases unmatched to any gene: 8.

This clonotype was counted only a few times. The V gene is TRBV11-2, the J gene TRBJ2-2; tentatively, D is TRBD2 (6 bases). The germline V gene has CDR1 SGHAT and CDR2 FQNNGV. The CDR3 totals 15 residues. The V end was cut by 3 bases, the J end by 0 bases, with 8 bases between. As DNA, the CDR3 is TGTGCCAGCAGCTTTCGGGGGACGAACACCGGGGAGCTGTTTTTT. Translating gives CASSFRGTNTGELFF.

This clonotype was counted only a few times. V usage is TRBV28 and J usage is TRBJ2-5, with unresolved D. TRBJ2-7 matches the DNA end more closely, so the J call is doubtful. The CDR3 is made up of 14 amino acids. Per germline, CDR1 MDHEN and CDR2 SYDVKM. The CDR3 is CASSLSPVPYEQYF. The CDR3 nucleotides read TGTGCCAGCAGTTTATCCCCCGTACCCTACGAGCAGTACTTC.

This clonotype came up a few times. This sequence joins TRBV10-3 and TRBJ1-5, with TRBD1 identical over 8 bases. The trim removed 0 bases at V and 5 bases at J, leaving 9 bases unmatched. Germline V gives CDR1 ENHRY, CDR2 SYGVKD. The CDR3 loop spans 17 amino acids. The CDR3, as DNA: TGTGCCATCAGTGAGTCTAGGTTCGGGACAGGATATCAGCCCCAGCATTTT. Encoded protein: CAISESRFGTGYQPQHF.

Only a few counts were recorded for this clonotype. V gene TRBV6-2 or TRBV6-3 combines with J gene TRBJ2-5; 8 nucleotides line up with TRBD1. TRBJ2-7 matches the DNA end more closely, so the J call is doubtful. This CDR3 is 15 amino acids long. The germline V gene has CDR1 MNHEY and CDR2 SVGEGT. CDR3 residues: CASSYLDRVLDEQYF. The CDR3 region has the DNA TGTGCCAGCAGTTACCTGGACAGGGTCTTGGACGAGCAGTACTTC.

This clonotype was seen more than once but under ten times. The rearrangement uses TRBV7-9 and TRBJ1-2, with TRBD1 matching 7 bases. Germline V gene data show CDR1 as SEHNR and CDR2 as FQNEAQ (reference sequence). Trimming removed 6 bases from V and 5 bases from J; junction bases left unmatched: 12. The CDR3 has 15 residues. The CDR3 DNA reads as TGTGCCAGCAGGACAAGGGGGCTTTCCTCGTATGGCTACACCTTC. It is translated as CASRTRGLSSYGYTF.

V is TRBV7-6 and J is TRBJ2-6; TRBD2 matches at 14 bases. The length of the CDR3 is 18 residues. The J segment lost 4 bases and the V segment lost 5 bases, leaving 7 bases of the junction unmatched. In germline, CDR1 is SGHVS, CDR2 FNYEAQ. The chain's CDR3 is CASSATSGGAIGANVLTF. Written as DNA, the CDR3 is TGTGCCAGCAGCGCGACTAGCGGGGGGGCGATAGGGGCCAACGTCCTGACTTTC.

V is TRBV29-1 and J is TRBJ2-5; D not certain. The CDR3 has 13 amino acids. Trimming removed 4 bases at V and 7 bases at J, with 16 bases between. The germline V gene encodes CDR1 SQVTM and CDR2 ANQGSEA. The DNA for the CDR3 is TGCAGCGTTGGACTGCTCCTTGGATGGACCCAGTACTTC. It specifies CSVGLLLGWTQYF.

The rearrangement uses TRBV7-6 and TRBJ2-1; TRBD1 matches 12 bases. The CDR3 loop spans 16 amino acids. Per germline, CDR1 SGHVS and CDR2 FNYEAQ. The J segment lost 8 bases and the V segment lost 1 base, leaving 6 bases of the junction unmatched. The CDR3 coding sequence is TGTGCCAGCAGCTTAGTGCTGGGACAGGGGGCTCATGAGCAGTTCTTC. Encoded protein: CASSLVLGQGAHEQFF.

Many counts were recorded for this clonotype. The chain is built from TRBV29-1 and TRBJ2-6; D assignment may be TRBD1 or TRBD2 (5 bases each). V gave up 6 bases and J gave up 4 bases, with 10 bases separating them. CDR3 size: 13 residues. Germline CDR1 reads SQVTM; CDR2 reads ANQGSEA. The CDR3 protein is CSVQGDGANVLTF. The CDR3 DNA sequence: TGCAGCGTGCAGGGAGACGGGGCCAACGTCCTGACTTTC.

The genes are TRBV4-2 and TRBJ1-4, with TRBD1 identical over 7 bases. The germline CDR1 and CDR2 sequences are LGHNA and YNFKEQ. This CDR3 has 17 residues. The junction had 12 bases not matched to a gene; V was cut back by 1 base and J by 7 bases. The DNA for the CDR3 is TGTGCCAGCAGCCAAGCCACGACAGGGAAGAGGAGTGAAAAACTGTTTTTT. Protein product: CASSQATTGKRSEKLFF.